This T cell receptor beta chain was captured in a study of T-cell memory formation after mild COVID-19. Study information: For the most part, TCR clusters were specific to one donor.

TCRdb re-called the 5' RACE reads with MiXCR, one entry per CDR3 protein. This repertoire shows 150,000 to 200,000 distinct CDR3 sequences, 14% found once; its top ten account for 13% to 15%. The CDR3 runs 16 residues. CDR1 is LGHNA, CDR2 YSLEER, per germline. The germline V and J ends were trimmed by 2 bases and 3 bases, with 17 bases remaining between them. Broader study findings: Cross-reactive memory apparently joined, as some responding clones appeared in pre-infection memory.

In regard to this clonotype: Its antigen is not identified.

V and J are TRBV4-3 and TRBJ2-7; D call uncertain. Sequencing used PBMCs or a T cell subset sorted from them (not recorded which). This TCR came from an adult woman who had mild COVID-19 (a few samples of this study predate the infection). Cell type and time point are not known. The CDR3 DNA reads as TGCGCCAGCAGCCAAAGTTTCGCCGGGTTAGGCTACGAGCAGTACTTC. Translated, it gives CASSQSFAGLGYEQYF.